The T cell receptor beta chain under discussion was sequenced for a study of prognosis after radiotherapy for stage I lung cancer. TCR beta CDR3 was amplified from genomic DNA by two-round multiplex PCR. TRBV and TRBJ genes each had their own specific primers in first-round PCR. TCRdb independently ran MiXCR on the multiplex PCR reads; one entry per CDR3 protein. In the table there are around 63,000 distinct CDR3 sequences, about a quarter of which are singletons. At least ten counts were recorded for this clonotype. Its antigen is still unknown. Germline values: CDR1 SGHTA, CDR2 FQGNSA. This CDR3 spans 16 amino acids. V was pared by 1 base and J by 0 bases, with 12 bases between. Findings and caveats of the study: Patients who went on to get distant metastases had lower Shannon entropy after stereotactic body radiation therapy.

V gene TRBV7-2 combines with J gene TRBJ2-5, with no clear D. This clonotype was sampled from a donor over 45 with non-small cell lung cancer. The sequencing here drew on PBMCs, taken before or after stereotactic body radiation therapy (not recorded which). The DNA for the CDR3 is TGTGCCAGCAGCTTAGTCGTGACTCAGTACCAAGAGACCCAGTACTTC. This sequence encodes CASSLVVTQYQETQYF.